A selection of T cell receptor beta chains follows, all from one sample in a study of vaccination effects on CD4 cells after COVID-19. The antigens of these receptors remain unknown. Method: immunoSEQ multiplex PCR; TCRdb's copy keeps in-frame clones and lacks some. The sample has 45,000 to 55,000 clones, 60% to 75% seen once. This specimen was CD4+ T cells from PBMCs cultured without peptide, taken after COVID-19 vaccination. Receptor source: a human donor who received a COVID-19 vaccine. CDR3s include the opening cysteine and the closing phenylalanine or tryptophan. The D gene is left open where the match is weak. Clone size is stated in some rows and not others, as once, few, many or a class when expanded.

d_gene: TRBD2; abundance: .; v_gene: TRBV5-1; j_gene: TRBJ2-7; CDR3aa: CASSRRGAGVVGEQYF; CDR3nt: TGCGCCAGCAGCAGAAGGGGCGCGGGGGTTGTAGGCGAGCAGTACTTC
d_gene: .; abundance: .; v_gene: TRBV27; j_gene: TRBJ1-2; CDR3aa: CASSLKFQENYGYTF; CDR3nt: TGTGCCAGCAGTTTGAAGTTCCAGGAGAACTATGGCTACACCTTC
d_gene: .; abundance: .; v_gene: TRBV5-1; j_gene: TRBJ2-5; CDR3aa: CASSLASRLRGETQYF; CDR3nt: TGCGCCAGCAGCTTGGCCAGTAGGCTGAGAGGGGAGACCCAGTACTTC
d_gene: .; abundance: .; v_gene: TRBV27; j_gene: TRBJ2-4; CDR3aa: CASSLGRDNYIQYF; CDR3nt: TGTGCCAGCAGTTTGGGCCGGGACAACTACATTCAGTACTTC
d_gene: .; abundance: .; v_gene: TRBV11-2; j_gene: TRBJ2-4; CDR3aa: CASSLEYIQYF; CDR3nt: TGTGCCAGCAGCTTAGAATACATTCAGTACTTC
d_gene: .; abundance: .; v_gene: TRBV5-4; j_gene: TRBJ1-2; CDR3aa: CASSLRLDRGANYGYTF; CDR3nt: TGTGCCAGCAGCTTGCGGTTAGACCGGGGGGCTAACTATGGCTACACCTTC
d_gene: .; abundance: .; v_gene: TRBV5-1; j_gene: TRBJ2-3; CDR3aa: CASSEGPSTDTQYF; CDR3nt: TGCGCCAGCAGCGAGGGCCCATCCACAGATACGCAGTATTTT
d_gene: TRBD1; abundance: .; v_gene: TRBV5-6; j_gene: TRBJ2-5; CDR3aa: CASSWDGTGGDETQYF; CDR3nt: TGTGCCAGCAGCTGGGACGGGACAGGGGGCGATGAGACCCAGTACTTC
d_gene: .; abundance: .; v_gene: TRBV24-1; j_gene: TRBJ1-2; CDR3aa: CATSDLRPYYGYTF; CDR3nt: TGTGCCACCAGTGATTTAAGGCCTTACTATGGCTACACCTTC
d_gene: .; abundance: few; v_gene: TRBV5-1; j_gene: TRBJ2-7; CDR3aa: CASSLFDAGSYEQYF; CDR3nt: TGCGCCAGCAGCTTATTCGACGCTGGGTCGTACGAGCAGTACTTC
d_gene: .; abundance: .; v_gene: TRBV3-1/TRBV3-2; j_gene: TRBJ2-5; CDR3aa: CASSSQIAGETQYF; CDR3nt: TGTGCCAGCAGCTCGCAAATTGCCGGAGAGACCCAGTACTTC
d_gene: TRBD1; abundance: .; v_gene: TRBV19; j_gene: TRBJ2-5; CDR3aa: CASSITTGGPQETQYF; CDR3nt: TGTGCCAGTAGTATTACAACAGGGGGCCCGCAAGAGACCCAGTACTTC
d_gene: .; abundance: .; v_gene: TRBV10-2; j_gene: TRBJ2-3; CDR3aa: CASSESSLASADTQYF; CDR3nt: TGCGCCAGCAGTGAGTCGAGTCTGGCGAGCGCAGATACGCAGTATTTT
d_gene: .; abundance: .; v_gene: TRBV24-1; j_gene: TRBJ2-7; CDR3aa: CATSDYGHKQYF; CDR3nt: TGTGCCACCAGTGACTATGGCCATAAGCAGTACTTC
d_gene: TRBD2; abundance: .; v_gene: TRBV3-1/TRBV3-2; j_gene: TRBJ2-3; CDR3aa: CASGRGSDTQYF; CDR3nt: TGTGCCAGCGGGAGGGGTTCAGATACGCAGTATTTT
d_gene: .; abundance: .; v_gene: TRBV7-8; j_gene: TRBJ1-2; CDR3aa: CASSHTGQGYGYTF; CDR3nt: TGTGCCAGCAGCCATACGGGCCAGGGCTATGGCTACACCTTC
d_gene: .; abundance: .; v_gene: TRBV6-5; j_gene: TRBJ2-2; CDR3aa: CASSPTVVNTGELFF; CDR3nt: TGTGCCAGCAGCCCGACAGTAGTGAACACCGGGGAGCTGTTTTTT
d_gene: .; abundance: .; v_gene: TRBV27; j_gene: TRBJ2-2; CDR3aa: CASSLIRLRTNTGELFF; CDR3nt: TGTGCCAGCAGTTTAATACGGCTGCGAACGAACACCGGGGAGCTGTTTTTT
d_gene: .; abundance: .; v_gene: TRBV6-5; j_gene: TRBJ1-6; CDR3aa: CASSNQGRGRGTLHF; CDR3nt: TGTGCCAGCAGTAATCAGGGCCGAGGGCGAGGCACCCTCCACTTT
d_gene: TRBD1; abundance: .; v_gene: TRBV10-1; j_gene: TRBJ1-6; CDR3aa: CASSVRQGLISPLHF; CDR3nt: TGCGCCAGCAGTGTCAGACAGGGCTTGATTTCACCCCTCCACTTT
d_gene: .; abundance: .; v_gene: TRBV29-1; j_gene: TRBJ1-1; CDR3aa: CSVGPEDRRAEAFF; CDR3nt: TGCAGCGTTGGCCCCGAAGACCGTCGTGCTGAAGCTTTCTTT
d_gene: .; abundance: .; v_gene: TRBV5-1; j_gene: TRBJ2-2; CDR3aa: CASSLRASQRAGELFF; CDR3nt: TGCGCCAGCAGCTTGCGGGCCTCGCAGCGGGCCGGGGAGCTGTTTTTT
d_gene: TRBD2; abundance: .; v_gene: TRBV7-9; j_gene: TRBJ2-7; CDR3aa: CASSLGLAGMKDEQYF; CDR3nt: TGTGCCAGCAGCTTAGGACTAGCGGGAATGAAAGACGAGCAGTACTTC
d_gene: TRBD1; abundance: .; v_gene: TRBV18; j_gene: TRBJ1-1; CDR3aa: CASSPGQTEAFF; CDR3nt: TGTGCCAGCTCACCGGGACAGACTGAAGCTTTCTTT
d_gene: TRBD2; abundance: once; v_gene: TRBV29-1; j_gene: TRBJ2-7; CDR3aa: CSVFSGAGTYEQYF; CDR3nt: TGCAGCGTATTCAGCGGGGCTGGGACTTACGAGCAGTACTTC
d_gene: .; abundance: .; v_gene: TRBV29-1; j_gene: TRBJ2-2; CDR3aa: CSARTGSTGELFF; CDR3nt: TGCAGCGCGAGAACAGGATCCACCGGGGAGCTGTTTTTT
d_gene: .; abundance: many; v_gene: TRBV27; j_gene: TRBJ1-3; CDR3aa: CASSRKWGGQSRNTIYF; CDR3nt: TGTGCCAGCAGCCGGAAGTGGGGGGGGCAATCCAGAAACACCATATATTTT
d_gene: .; abundance: few; v_gene: TRBV2; j_gene: TRBJ2-6; CDR3aa: CASRQTTSGANVLTF; CDR3nt: TGTGCCAGCAGACAAACAACTTCTGGGGCCAACGTCCTGACTTTC
d_gene: TRBD1; abundance: few; v_gene: TRBV7-8; j_gene: TRBJ1-6; CDR3aa: CASSFSLQGANSPLHF; CDR3nt: TGTGCCAGCAGCTTTAGTCTACAGGGGGCCAATTCACCCCTCCACTTT
d_gene: TRBD1; abundance: once; v_gene: TRBV7-9; j_gene: TRBJ2-4; CDR3aa: CASSWTGSIQYF; CDR3nt: TGTGCCAGCAGCTGGACAGGCAGCATTCAGTACTTC
d_gene: .; abundance: .; v_gene: TRBV7-6; j_gene: TRBJ2-5; CDR3aa: CASSRDQETQYF; CDR3nt: TGTGCCAGCAGTAGGGACCAAGAGACCCAGTACTTC
d_gene: .; abundance: .; v_gene: TRBV9; j_gene: TRBJ2-1; CDR3aa: CASSVGYNEQFF; CDR3nt: TGTGCCAGCAGCGTAGGCTACAATGAGCAGTTCTTC
d_gene: TRBD1; abundance: few; v_gene: TRBV18; j_gene: TRBJ1-4; CDR3aa: CASSPGTEEEKLFF; CDR3nt: TGTGCCAGCTCACCAGGGACAGAGGAGGAAAAACTGTTTTTT
d_gene: TRBD2; abundance: once; v_gene: TRBV27; j_gene: TRBJ2-7; CDR3aa: CASSSTRGSLLTSGRYEQYF; CDR3nt: TGTGCCAGCAGTAGCACGAGGGGTTCCCTCCTGACTAGCGGGAGGTACGAGCAGTACTTC
d_gene: TRBD2; abundance: .; v_gene: TRBV12-3/TRBV12-4; j_gene: TRBJ2-3; CDR3aa: CASGLAGGDTQYF; CDR3nt: TGTGCCAGCGGACTAGCGGGAGGAGATACGCAGTATTTT
d_gene: .; abundance: few; v_gene: TRBV12-3/TRBV12-4; j_gene: TRBJ1-5; CDR3aa: CASRTTGNQPQHF; CDR3nt: TGTGCCAGCAGAACTACAGGGAATCAGCCCCAGCATTTT
d_gene: .; abundance: .; v_gene: TRBV4-1; j_gene: TRBJ1-1; CDR3aa: CASSQARSGLNTEAFF; CDR3nt: TGCGCCAGCAGCCAAGCTAGATCCGGCCTGAACACTGAAGCTTTCTTT
d_gene: TRBD1; abundance: .; v_gene: TRBV10-3; j_gene: TRBJ1-2; CDR3aa: CAIWRDRVEGGYTF; CDR3nt: TGTGCCATCTGGCGGGACAGGGTGGAAGGTGGCTACACCTTC